Listed below are T cell receptor beta chains from one sample, sequenced in a study of blood T cell repertoires in COVID-19. Profiled with immunoSEQ multiplex PCR; TCRdb holds only in-frame clones, not every one. The data show about 150,000 clones, roughly 80% seen once. Material for sequencing was peripheral blood. The receptors come from a man aged 55-75 years with acute or convalescent COVID-19. The CDR3 runs from the conserved cysteine through the conserved F or W. The order of the fields is D gene, J gene, V gene, CDR3 protein. D genes are given only for firm matches.

TRBD1 | TRBJ1-6 | TRBV6-1 | CASSEQGLIYNSPLHF
TRBD1 | TRBJ1-3 | TRBV7-2 | CASSFGQGADSGNTIYF
TRBD1 | TRBJ1-2 | TRBV7-2 | CASSRDSGIYGYTF
- | TRBJ1-5 | TRBV4-2 | CASSQAQSNQPQHF
TRBD1 | TRBJ1-6 | TRBV6-2/TRBV6-3 | CASSKIGGRTYNSPLHF
- | TRBJ1-5 | TRBV9 | CASSVSGRSNQPQHF
- | TRBJ1-3 | TRBV5-4 | CASSLGQGKSGNTIYF
TRBD2 | TRBJ2-1 | TRBV7-2 | CASKWAPGLAANEQFF
- | TRBJ2-7 | TRBV6-1 | CASSEGRDEQYF
TRBD1 | TRBJ1-1 | TRBV5-6 | CASSLEPGQGVSAFF
- | TRBJ2-1 | TRBV29-1 | CSVMTESSYNEQFF
- | TRBJ2-7 | TRBV9 | CASSPMTGSYEQYF
- | TRBJ2-7 | TRBV28 | CASSQMSSGSYEQYF
TRBD2 | TRBJ2-5 | TRBV7-9 | CASSPWDLAGPGAQYF
- | TRBJ1-4 | TRBV10-3 | CAISAGTTNEKLFF
- | TRBJ1-1 | TRBV4-3 | CASSLGRGTEAFF
TRBD1 | TRBJ1-2 | TRBV7-2 | CASSLGQGAYGYTF
- | TRBJ2-1 | TRBV3-1/TRBV3-2 | CASSQEGAWWNEQFF
TRBD2 | TRBJ2-7 | TRBV7-2 | CASSAPLAGGSYEQYF
- | TRBJ1-1 | TRBV20-1 | CSAREGREAFF
- | TRBJ2-7 | TRBV6-4 | CASSGGLVGYEQYF
TRBD1 | TRBJ2-3 | TRBV5-4 | CASTQGKLDTQYF
- | TRBJ2-3 | TRBV27 | CASGIGTPRDTQYF
TRBD1 | TRBJ2-3 | TRBV19 | CASSNRGADTQYF
- | TRBJ2-6 | TRBV5-1 | CASSLRYGSSGANVLTF
- | TRBJ2-3 | TRBV11-3 | CASSASRSTDTQYF
- | TRBJ2-1 | TRBV7-9 | CASSFPPQAIAYNEQFF
TRBD2 | TRBJ2-5 | TRBV6-2/TRBV6-3 | CASSYSPAGKETQYF
- | TRBJ1-2 | TRBV5-6 | CASSLGSPRVPNYGYTF
- | TRBJ2-7 | TRBV4-3 | CASSIDRAYEQYF
TRBD1 | TRBJ1-5 | TRBV6-5 | CASRDRGQGNQPQHF
TRBD2 | TRBJ2-1 | TRBV19 | CASRGLGVGEQFF
TRBD2 | TRBJ2-2 | TRBV6-5 | CAGGLAGGAGELFF
- | TRBJ1-5 | TRBV6-2/TRBV6-3 | CASSYSRSQPQHF
TRBD2 | TRBJ2-7 | TRBV7-2 | CASSRTSASSYEQYF
TRBD1 | TRBJ1-3 | TRBV5-6 | CASSIKGQGSRGNTIYF
- | TRBJ2-3 | TRBV3-1/TRBV3-2 | CASSYNTDTQYF
- | TRBJ1-3 | TRBV10-3 | CAISEGGLSGNTIYF
- | TRBJ2-3 | TRBV28 | CASSRSGADTQYF
TRBD1 | TRBJ2-1 | TRBV4-1 | CASSQAPTGTGDNEQFF
- | TRBJ1-6 | TRBV2 | CASSETDKGPLHF
TRBD1 | TRBJ1-2 | TRBV29-1 | CSVVGTGGFGYTF
- | TRBJ2-5 | TRBV18 | CASSQNREGTQYF
- | TRBJ1-3 | TRBV21-1 | CASSKSPTGSGNTIYF
- | TRBJ1-5 | TRBV19 | CASSIGGQGNQPQHF
- | TRBJ1-2 | TRBV14 | CASSQGAVRLIGYTF
TRBD2 | TRBJ2-7 | TRBV6-5 | CASSQRASGTYEQYF
TRBD2 | TRBJ2-7 | TRBV6-6 | CASSSGTAGGNEQYF
TRBD1 | TRBJ1-5 | TRBV27 | CASSLGQAVGQPQHF
TRBD1 | TRBJ1-5 | TRBV6-6 | CASNNGQGSRDQPQHF
TRBD2 | TRBJ2-1 | TRBV27 | CASSLRTSGRVNEQFF
- | TRBJ1-2 | TRBV9 | CASSVGDNPSYGYTF